The 22 T cell receptor beta chains below come from one sample, sequenced in a study of T cells expressing NK-cell markers. TCRdb reprocessed the 5' RACE reads; each CDR3 protein has one entry and no DNA is given. The sample holds fewer than 300,000 distinct CDR3 sequences. Sequences were obtained from blood T cells: a sorted CD56 or NKG2C T cell subset, CD4+ or CD8+ T cells, or bulk PBMC T cells (not recorded which). The source is a woman between 18 and 70 years old in good health.

CDR3: CASSQWASGGRETQYF. This rearrangement joins TRBV14 to TRBJ2-5; there is no DNA to check the TCRdb D call of TRBD2. Germline CDR1 SGHDN, CDR2 FVKESK. The CDR3 length is 16 residues.

V is TRBV28 and J is TRBJ1-2; without DNA, the TCRdb call of TRBD1 cannot be checked. This CDR3 has 13 amino acids. Looked up from germline, CDR1 is MDHEN and CDR2 is SYDVKM. Here the CDR3 reads CASSFRGRDGYTF.

The chain links TRBV7-9 to TRBJ2-1; TCRdb's D call, TRBD1, is unchecked because there is no DNA. This CDR3 has 16 amino acids. The germline V gene encodes CDR1 SEHNR and CDR2 FQNEAQ (reference sequence). CDR3 protein: CASSPRDRGYHNEQFF.

The chain joins TRBV5-4 to TRBJ2-5; absent DNA, TCRdb's TRBD1 call cannot be checked. Germline V gene data show CDR1 as SGHNT and CDR2 as YYREEE (reference sequence). This CDR3 contains 12 residues. The CDR3 sequence: CASRLGEETQYF.

The chain combines TRBV4-3 with TRBJ2-3; TCRdb returns TRBD1, unconfirmable since there is no DNA. The CDR3 is 15 residues long. The germline gives CDR1 LGHNA, CDR2 YSLEER. The CDR3: CASSLQGPSTDTQYF.

The chain carries TRBV6-2 or TRBV6-3 and TRBJ2-1; there is no DNA to check the TCRdb D call of TRBD2. The CDR3 extends over 18 amino acids. In germline, CDR1 is MNHEY, CDR2 SVGEGT. The CDR3 spells CASSYERGALPSYNEQFF.

The V and J genes are TRBV7-3 and TRBJ2-3; TCRdb outputs TRBD2, but without DNA this stays unchecked. CDR3 length equals 15 residues. Germline loops: CDR1 SGHTA, CDR2 FQGTGA. The CDR3 loop reads CASSLLAGGPDTQYF.

The J gene is TRBJ2-7, the V gene TRBV6-2 or TRBV6-3; TCRdb picks TRBD1, but there is no DNA to check that call. The CDR3 is made up of 14 amino acids. Germline V gene sequence: CDR1 MNHEY, CDR2 SVGEGT. This CDR3 reads CASRKGQGTYEQYF.

V gene TRBV30 combines with J gene TRBJ1-6; as DNA is missing, the TRBD1 call by TCRdb cannot be tested. Germline assignment: CDR1 GTSNPN and CDR2 SVGIG (reference sequence). CDR3 size: 15 residues. CDR3 residues: CAWQDRGLLNSPLHF. The full variable domain, rest sourced from reference TRBV30 and TRBJ1-6, is SQTIHQWPATLVQPVGSPLSLECTVEGTSNPNLYWYRQAAGRGLQLLFYSVGIGQISSEVPQNLSASRPQDRQFILSSKKLLLSDSGFYLCAWQDRGLLNSPLHFGNGTRLTVT.

The gene calls are TRBV5-1 and TRBJ2-7; lacking DNA, the TRBD2 call made by TCRdb goes unchecked. This CDR3 region has 15 residues. Per the germline V gene, CDR1 is SGHRS and CDR2 is YFSETQ. The CDR3 sequence: CASSLDGTPGYEQYF.

The rearrangement uses TRBV7-2 and TRBJ2-2; TCRdb's D call, TRBD1, is unchecked because there is no DNA. CDR1 and CDR2 (germline): SGHTA, FQGNSA. The CDR3 consists of 12 residues. CDR3 region: CASRGLGGELFF. The whole variable domain, filled in from reference TRBV7-2 and TRBJ2-2, reads GAGVSQSPSNKVTEKGKDVELRCDPISGHTALYWYRQSLGQGLEFLIYFQGNSAPDKSGLPSDRFSAERTGGSVSTLTIQRTQQEDSAVYLCASRGLGGELFFGEGSRLTVL.

The gene calls are TRBV15 and TRBJ1-1; TCRdb indicates TRBD1, and absent DNA this call remains unverified. The CDR3 is 18 amino acids. Germline V lookup: CDR1 LNHNV, CDR2 YYDKDF (reference sequence). The CDR3 loop is CATSRNRDRLDLNTEAFF. The full variable domain, completed using reference TRBV15 and TRBJ1-1, is DAMVIQNPRYQVTQFGKPVTLSCSQTLNHNVMYWYQQKSSQAPKLLFHYYDKDFNNEADTPDNFQSRRPNTSFCFLDIRSPGLGDTAMYLCATSRNRDRLDLNTEAFFGQGTRLTVV.

V usage is TRBV7-2 and J usage is TRBJ1-1. Germline values: CDR1 SGHTA, CDR2 FQGNSA. The CDR3 runs 13 residues. CDR3 sequence reads: CASSPFGTTEAFF.

This chain connects TRBV18 to TRBJ2-2; the TRBD1 assignment by TCRdb is unverifiable without DNA. This CDR3 contains 15 residues. Looked up from germline, CDR1 is KGHSH and CDR2 is LQKENI. The CDR3 here is CASSPPLPGTGELFF.

The rearrangement joins TRBV10-2 to TRBJ2-4. Germline values: CDR1 WSHSY, CDR2 SAAADI. The CDR3 spans 13 residues. This CDR3 is CASSDGSKNIQYF.

The chain joins TRBV20-1 to TRBJ1-6. The CDR3 runs 14 residues. Germline V gene data show CDR1 as DFQATT and CDR2 as SNEGSKA (reference sequence). The CDR3 is CSAVPGLNNSPLHF.

The CDR3 spells CASSTRDRRNTDTQYF. The chain carries TRBV5-5 and TRBJ2-3; TCRdb selects TRBD1, and the lack of DNA leaves this call unchecked. The CDR3 length is 16 residues. Per the germline V gene, CDR1 is SGHKS and CDR2 is YYEKEE (reference sequence).

The rearrangement uses TRBV6-2 or TRBV6-3 and TRBJ2-1; TCRdb returns TRBD1, unconfirmable since there is no DNA. The germline gives CDR1 MNHEY, CDR2 SVGEGT. The CDR3 spans 15 residues. CDR3 amino acids: CASSPLDLRHNEQFF.

The chain employs TRBV20-1 and TRBJ2-7; the D call from TCRdb, TRBD1, cannot be confirmed without DNA. The CDR3 is 16 residues long. CDR1 is DFQATT, CDR2 SNEGSKA, per germline (reference sequence). The CDR3 loop reads CSARDSKGQGTYEQYF.

The chain employs TRBV5-1 and TRBJ2-5; TCRdb picks TRBD1, but there is no DNA to check that call. CDR1 is SGHRS and CDR2 is YFSETQ in the germline V gene. This CDR3 comprises 15 residues. CDR3 sequence: CASSFAGQRQETQYF.

V gene TRBV7-3 combines with J gene TRBJ2-3; TCRdb returns TRBD2, unconfirmable since there is no DNA. This CDR3 spans 15 amino acids. Germline CDR1 SGHTA, CDR2 FQGTGA. The CDR3 protein is CASSLGRGGPDTQYF.

The CDR3 here is CASSLVTGGAGEKLFF. The chain has TRBV7-2 and TRBJ1-4; TCRdb returns TRBD1, unconfirmable since there is no DNA. The CDR3 runs 16 residues. Germline values: CDR1 SGHTA, CDR2 FQGNSA.